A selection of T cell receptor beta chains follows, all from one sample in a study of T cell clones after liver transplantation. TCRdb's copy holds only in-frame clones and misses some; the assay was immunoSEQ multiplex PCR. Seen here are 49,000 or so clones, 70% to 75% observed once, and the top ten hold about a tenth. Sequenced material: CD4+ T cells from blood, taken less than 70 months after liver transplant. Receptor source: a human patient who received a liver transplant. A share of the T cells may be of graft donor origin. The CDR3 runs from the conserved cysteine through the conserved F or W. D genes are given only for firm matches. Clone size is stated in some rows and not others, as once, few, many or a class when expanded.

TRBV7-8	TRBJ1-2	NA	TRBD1	TGTGCCAGCAGCAGACAGGGGGATGTAGCGGGGTATGGCTACACCTTC	CASSRQGDVAGYGYTF
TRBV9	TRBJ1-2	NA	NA	TGTGCCAGCAGCGCGCGTTCCCCCGGGACGGCTAACTATGGCTACACCTTC	CASSARSPGTANYGYTF
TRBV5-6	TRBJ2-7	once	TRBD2	TGTGCCAGCAGCTTTTTTAGCGGGGGGGCCTTCTCCTACGAGCAGTACTTC	CASSFFSGGAFSYEQYF
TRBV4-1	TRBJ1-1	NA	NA	TGCGCCAGCAGCCAAGACAGGAACCTGAACACTGAAGCTTTCTTT	CASSQDRNLNTEAFF
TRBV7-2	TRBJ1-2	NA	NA	TGTGCCAGCAGCTCCTCCACGGGGGGCGCCACACGGGACTATGGCTACACCTTC	CASSSSTGGATRDYGYTF
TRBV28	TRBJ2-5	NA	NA	TGTGCCAGCAGTTTGCCCCTCCGGGGGGCAGAGACCCAGTACTTC	CASSLPLRGAETQYF
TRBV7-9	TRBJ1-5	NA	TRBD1	TGTGCCAGCAGCACGGGACAGACTTATCAGCCCCAGCATTTT	CASSTGQTYQPQHF
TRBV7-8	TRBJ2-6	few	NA	TGTGCCAGCAGCTTCCGGGTGCCTGGGGCCAACGTCCTGACTTTC	CASSFRVPGANVLTF
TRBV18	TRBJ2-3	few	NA	TGTGCCAGCTCACCACTAAGGCAGGGTGGGGGAGATACGCAGTATTTT	CASSPLRQGGGDTQYF
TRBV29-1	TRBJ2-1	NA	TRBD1	TGCAGCGTTGCCGGGACAGGGGCGAATGAGCAGTTCTTC	CSVAGTGANEQFF
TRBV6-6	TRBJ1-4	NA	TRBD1	TGTGCCAGCAGGCTTCGACAGGGAGGCGAAAAACTGTTTTTT	CASRLRQGGEKLFF
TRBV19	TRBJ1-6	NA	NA	TGTGCCAGTAGTATGGCGGCAGATAGCTCCTATAATTCACCCCTCCACTTT	CASSMAADSSYNSPLHF
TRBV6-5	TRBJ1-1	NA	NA	TGTGCCAGCAGACGAGAAAGGGCTGGCACTGAAGCTTTCTTT	CASRRERAGTEAFF
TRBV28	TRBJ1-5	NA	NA	TGTGCCAGCACCCAACAGGTGGGCCAGCCCCAGCATTTT	CASTQQVGQPQHF
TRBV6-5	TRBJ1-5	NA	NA	TGTGCCAGCAGACACGGGCAGGACAATCAGCCCCAGCATTTT	CASRHGQDNQPQHF
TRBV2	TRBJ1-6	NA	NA	TGTGCCAGTTCAAAGGGATATAATTCACCCCTCCACTTT	CASSKGYNSPLHF
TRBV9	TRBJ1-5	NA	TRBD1	TGTGCCAGCAGCGGGGGGACAGGGAATCAGCCCCAGCATTTT	CASSGGTGNQPQHF
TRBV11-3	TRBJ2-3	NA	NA	TGTGCCAGCAGCTTATCTACAGCAAGCACAGATACGCAGTATTTT	CASSLSTASTDTQYF
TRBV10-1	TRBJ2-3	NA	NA	TGCGCCAGCAGTGGGTCTGGCACAGATACGCAGTATTTT	CASSGSGTDTQYF
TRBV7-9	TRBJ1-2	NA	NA	TGTGCCAGCAGCTTAGTCCCGGTGGGACGATCAACGTATGGCTACACCTTC	CASSLVPVGRSTYGYTF
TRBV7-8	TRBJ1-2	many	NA	TGTGCCAGCAGCTCCCCGAATTACGATAACGTCGGCTACACCTTC	CASSSPNYDNVGYTF
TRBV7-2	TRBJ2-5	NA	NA	TGTGCCAGCAGCTTAAGGGGGACACTTGAAGAGACCCAGTACTTC	CASSLRGTLEETQYF
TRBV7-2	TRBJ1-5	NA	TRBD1	TGTGCCAGCAGCCCCGGACAGGGTTATCAGCCCCAGCATTTT	CASSPGQGYQPQHF
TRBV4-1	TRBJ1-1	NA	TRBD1	TGCGCCAGCAGCCAACATACAGGGGCGCAGGGTCGAAACACTGAAGCTTTCTTT	CASSQHTGAQGRNTEAFF
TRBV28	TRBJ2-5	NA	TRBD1	TGTGCCAGCAGCTTAGGGGGCGGCGGGTACCAAGAGACCCAGTACTTC	CASSLGGGGYQETQYF
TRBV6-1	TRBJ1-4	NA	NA	TGTGCCAGCAGTGGTGAAAAACTGTTTTTT	CASSGEKLFF
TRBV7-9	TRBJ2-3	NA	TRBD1	TGTGCCAGCAGGTCCGGGACAGGGGAAGATACGCAGTATTTT	CASRSGTGEDTQYF
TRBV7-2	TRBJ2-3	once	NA	TGTGCCAGCAGCTTCACACAGGGCTCGGATACGCAGTATTTT	CASSFTQGSDTQYF
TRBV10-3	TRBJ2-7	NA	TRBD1	TGTGCCTGCGCGAGGACAGGGGGATCCTACGAGCAGTACTTC	CACARTGGSYEQYF
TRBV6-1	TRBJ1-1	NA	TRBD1	TGTGCCAGCAGTGAGTTCGGGAACAGGGGGGCTTTCTTT	CASSEFGNRGAFF
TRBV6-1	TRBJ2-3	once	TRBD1	TGTGCCAGCAGTGAGACGCCCCCGGGACAGGGAGGCGATACGCAGTATTTT	CASSETPPGQGGDTQYF
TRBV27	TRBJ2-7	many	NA	TGTGCCAGCAGAGATGTCACCGCTCTATCCCACGAGCAGTACTTC	CASRDVTALSHEQYF
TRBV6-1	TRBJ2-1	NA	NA	TGTGCCAGCAGTCTTACAAGGGAACCCTACAATGAGCAGTTCTTC	CASSLTREPYNEQFF
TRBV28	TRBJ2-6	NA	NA	TGTGCCAGCAGCCGGGATGCTGGGGCCAACGTCCTGACTTTC	CASSRDAGANVLTF
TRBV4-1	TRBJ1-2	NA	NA	TGCGCCAGCAGCCAAGACCAACGGGCGGTCCATGGCTACACCTTC	CASSQDQRAVHGYTF
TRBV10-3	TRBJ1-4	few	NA	TGTGCCATCAGTGAGTCTAAGGATGGCAGAACTAATGAAAAACTGTTTTTT	CAISESKDGRTNEKLFF
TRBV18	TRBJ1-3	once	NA	TGTGCCAGCTCACCAGCAGGGATGGCTGGAAACACCATATATTTT	CASSPAGMAGNTIYF
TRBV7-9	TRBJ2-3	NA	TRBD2	TGTGCCAGCAGCTTAGGAAGCGGGGGGCTCGCAGATACGCAGTATTTT	CASSLGSGGLADTQYF
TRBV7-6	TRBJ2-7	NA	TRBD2	TGTGCCAGCAGCTTAGACCCGGGGCTAGCGGGGGCGAGGGGCGAGCAGTACTTC	CASSLDPGLAGARGEQYF
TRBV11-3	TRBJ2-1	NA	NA	TGTGCCAGCAGCTTAGCCCGAAGCTCCTACAATGAGCAGTTCTTC	CASSLARSSYNEQFF
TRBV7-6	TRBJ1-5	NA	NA	TGTGCCAGCAGCGCCCAGGACTCTGATCAGCCCCAGCATTTT	CASSAQDSDQPQHF
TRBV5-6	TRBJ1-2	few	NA	TGTGCCAGCAGCGAACCACGGGTTAACTATGGCTACACCTTC	CASSEPRVNYGYTF
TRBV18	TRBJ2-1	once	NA	TGTGCCAGCTCACCACCAAACAGGAACGAGCAGTTCTTC	CASSPPNRNEQFF
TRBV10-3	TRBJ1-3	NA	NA	TGTGCCATCAGTGAGTCCGGGGTTGGAAACACCATATATTTT	CAISESGVGNTIYF